The T cell receptor (beta chain) under discussion was sequenced for a study of shared T cell receptors in the human thymus. Profiling relied on immunoSEQ multiplex PCR, and the TCRdb table lists in-frame clones only, not all of them. The table has hundreds of thousands of clones, 70% to 90% seen once; the top ten hold 0.0094%. Germline loops: CDR1 LNHNV, CDR2 YYDKDF (reference sequence). CDR3 length equals 16 residues. V was pared by 6 bases and J by 0 bases, with 14 bases between. A further study also used this sample, focusing on human thymus T cells. From that paper: The thymus tissue came from resections taken during corrective heart surgery. V and J gene usage appeared biased in thymic and blood repertoires. There were highly overlapping thymic repertoires among unrelated individuals, as related research reported.

This clonotype was sampled from a boy under three years old with a congenital heart defect. Sequencing was carried out using thymocytes. J is TRBJ1-4 and V is TRBV15, with D perhaps TRBD1 (5 bases). The CDR3 loop reads CATRHDRGTTNEKLFF. CDR3 nucleotides: TGTGCCACCAGGCACGACCGGGGGACAACTAATGAAAAACTGTTTTTT. The whole variable domain, filled in from reference TRBV15 and TRBJ1-4, reads DAMVIQNPRYQVTQFGKPVTLSCSQTLNHNVMYWYQQKSSQAPKLLFHYYDKDFNNEADTPDNFQSRRPNTSFCFLDIRSPGLGDTAMYLCATRHDRGTTNEKLFFGSGTQLSVL.